Included here is one T cell receptor (beta chain) sequence, with context. This sample was included in a study of cytotoxic CD8 clonotypes in ibrutinib-treated CLL. Study-wide background: Of the patients, about a dozen were relapsed/refractory, under 16 treatment-naive and under 18 IGHV unmutated.

Germline V gene sequence: CDR1 SEHNR, CDR2 FQNEAQ (reference sequence). The CDR3 contains 14 residues. Trimming removed 1 base at V and 2 bases at J, with 8 bases between. Some clones are missing from TCRdb's copy, which holds only in-frame ones; the method was immunoSEQ multiplex PCR. Of just over 200,000 clones in the sample, 60% to 80% are singletons; the top ten hold about 6.2%. The sample consisted of PBMCs, taken after 12 months of ibrutinib treatment. This TCR came from a human donor with chronic lymphocytic leukemia. The genes are TRBV7-9 and TRBJ1-1, with no clear D. The CDR3 loop is CASSLVGSNTEAFF. CDR3 bases: TGTGCCAGCAGCTTAGTTGGGTCCAACACTGAAGCTTTCTTT.